This T cell receptor beta chain is from a study of cytomegalovirus exposure and HLA in healthy donors. Vbeta (60) and Jbeta (13) primers were used in the PCR. TCRdb's copy holds only in-frame clones and misses some; the assay was immunoSEQ multiplex PCR. Seen here are approximately 120,000 clones, roughly two thirds observed once, and the top ten hold under 9.5%. This TCR was recovered from a man aged 35 to 55 in good health and CMV-seronegative. The sequenced sample consisted of PBMCs.

The CDR3: CARQSNTEAFF. The CDR3 DNA reads TGTGCCCGACAGTCTAACACTGAAGCTTTCTTT. This chain links TRBV2 with TRBJ1-1; possible D gene TRBD1, 5 bases. The CDR3 sequence is 11 residues long. CDR1 and CDR2 (germline): SNHLY, FYNNEI. With 11 bases removed from V and 2 bases from J, the gap between germline ends came to 9 bases.